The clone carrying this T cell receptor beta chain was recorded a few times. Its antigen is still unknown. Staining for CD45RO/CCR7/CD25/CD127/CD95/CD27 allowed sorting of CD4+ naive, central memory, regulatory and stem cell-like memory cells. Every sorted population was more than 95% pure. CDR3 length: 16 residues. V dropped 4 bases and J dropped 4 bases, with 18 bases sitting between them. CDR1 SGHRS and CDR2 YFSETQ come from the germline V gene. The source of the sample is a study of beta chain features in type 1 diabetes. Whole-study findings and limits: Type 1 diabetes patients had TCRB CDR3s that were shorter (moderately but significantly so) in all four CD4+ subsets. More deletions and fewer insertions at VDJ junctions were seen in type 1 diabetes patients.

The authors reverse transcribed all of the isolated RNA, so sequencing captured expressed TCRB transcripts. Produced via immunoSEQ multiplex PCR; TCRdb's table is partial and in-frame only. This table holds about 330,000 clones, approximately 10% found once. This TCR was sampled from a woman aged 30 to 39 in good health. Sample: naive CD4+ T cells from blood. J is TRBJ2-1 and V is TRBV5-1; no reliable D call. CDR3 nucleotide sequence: TGCGCCAGCAGCCCCGCTCAGCAGGAAGCTTACAATGAGCAGTTCTTC. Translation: CASSPAQQEAYNEQFF.